This entry is about one TCR beta chain. What it binds is not known. These data come from a study of cytomegalovirus exposure and HLA in healthy donors. Overall study findings and caveats: A later analysis linked a missense variant in DCLRE1C to the trimming of TCR beta V and J genes. Cytomegalovirus association was listed for about 170 TCR beta chains. A later analysis, which compared TCR beta chains of equal frequency, found the HLA-associated ones more clonally expanded.

CDR1 and CDR2 (germline): SGHRS, YFSETQ. Trimming cost V 0 bases and J 5 bases, with 10 bases left between them. There are 14 residues in the CDR3. The PCR ran on 60 Vbeta and 13 Jbeta primers. Study processing details: Approximately 9.9 million of some 80 million unique TCR beta chains were shared, per a later count. TCRdb's copy holds only in-frame clones and misses some; the assay was immunoSEQ multiplex PCR. The D gene and trimming were derived from the DNA, and the V and J assignments and clone size from that table. The data contain 84,000 or so clones, around 80% of them singletons. The sequence was collected from a man aged 30 to 45 in good health and CMV-seronegative. The material sequenced was PBMCs. The chain carries TRBV5-1 and TRBJ2-3, with D unclear. The CDR3 here is CASSLAPTEDTQYF. The CDR3 DNA follows: TGCGCCAGCAGCTTGGCCCCTACTGAAGATACGCAGTATTTT. Full variable domain (missing parts from reference TRBV5-1 and TRBJ2-3): KAGVTQTPRYLIKTRGQQVTLSCSPISGHRSVSWYQQTPGQGLQFLFEYFSETQRNKGNFPGRFSGRQFSNSRSEMNVSTLELGDSALYLCASSLAPTEDTQYFGPGTRLTVL.